The TCR beta chain under discussion was sequenced for a study of cytotoxic CD8 clonotypes in ibrutinib-treated CLL. Germline V gene sequence: CDR1 MNHNS, CDR2 SASEGT. Trimming removed 3 bases from V and 0 bases from J, with 9 bases in between. The CDR3 runs to 15 residues. Profiled with immunoSEQ multiplex PCR; TCRdb holds only in-frame clones, not every one. The sample includes over 100,000 clones, 70% to 90% of them seen just once. This clone has more than one count but fewer than ten. The material was PBMCs, obtained after 24 months of ibrutinib treatment. The sequence was collected from a human donor with chronic lymphocytic leukemia. J is TRBJ2-1 and V is TRBV6-1; a weak D match, TRBD2 (6 bases). This CDR3 reads CASSEVGGSYNEQFF. The CDR3 nucleotides are TGTGCCAGCAGTGAGGTGGGGGGCTCCTACAATGAGCAGTTCTTC.